Here is one T cell receptor (beta chain) with its context. Its antigen remains unknown. The data are from a study of regulatory dendritic cells for organ transplantation. Study-level points and caveats: Considerable individual heterogeneity was seen in alloreactive memory CD8+ T cells.

The CDR3 consists of 15 residues. V was trimmed by 3 bases and J by 3 bases, leaving 14 bases between them. Germline V gene sequence: CDR1 ENHRY, CDR2 SYGVKD. Clones were read by immunoSEQ multiplex PCR, and TCRdb kept only the in-frame ones, dropping some. The table lists 35,000 to 40,000 clones, 80% to 95% of them singletons, with about 0.11% in the top ten. The sequencing input was naive CD8+ T cells from blood. Subset defined: CD45RA+ naive T cells. The source is a human donor in good health. The gene calls are TRBV10-3 and TRBJ1-2, with a possible D match to TRBD1 (6 bases). The DNA for the CDR3 is TGTGCCATCAGTGACGGGACACCCTCCTACTATGGCTACACCTTC. Protein sequence: CAISDGTPSYYGYTF.